The following is a TCR beta chain sequence with its context. This entry belongs to a study of identifying expanded T cells in peripheral blood. TCRdb keeps only in-frame clones here, not all; method: immunoSEQ multiplex PCR. The sample includes under 150,000 clones, approximately 86% seen only once; the top ten take more than 7%. CDR1 and CDR2 (germline): SNHLY, FYNNEI. CDR3 size: 14 residues. Between the trimmed V and J ends, which lost 5 bases and 6 bases, there was a span of 16 bases. The sequence derives from a person aged 18 to 70 in good health. Sequencing was performed on blood. J is TRBJ1-1 and V is TRBV2; D ambiguous. The CDR3 coding sequence is TGTGCCAGCAGTAACCTGAGGACGCAGTCTGAAGCTTTCTTT. This sequence encodes CASSNLRTQSEAFF.